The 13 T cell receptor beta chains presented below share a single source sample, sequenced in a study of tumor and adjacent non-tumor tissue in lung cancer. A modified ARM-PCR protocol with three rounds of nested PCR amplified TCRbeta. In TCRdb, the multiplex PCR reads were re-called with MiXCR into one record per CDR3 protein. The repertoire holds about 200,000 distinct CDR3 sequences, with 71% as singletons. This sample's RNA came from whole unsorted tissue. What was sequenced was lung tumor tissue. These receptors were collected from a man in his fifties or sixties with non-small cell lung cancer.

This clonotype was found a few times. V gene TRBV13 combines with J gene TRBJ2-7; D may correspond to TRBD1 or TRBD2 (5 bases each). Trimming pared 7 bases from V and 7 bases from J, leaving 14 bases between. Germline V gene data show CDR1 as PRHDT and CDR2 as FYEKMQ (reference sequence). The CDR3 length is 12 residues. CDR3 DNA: TGTGCCAGCACCGAGCGGTGGGGGGAGCAGTACTTC. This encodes CASTERWGEQYF.

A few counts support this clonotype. In nucleotides, the CDR3 is TGTGCCAGCAGCGAAGACAGGGACGGAATTGAAGCTTTCTTT. Protein: CASSEDRDGIEAFF. The rearrangement uses TRBV7-8 and TRBJ1-1, with 7 bases fitting TRBD1. Germline values: CDR1 SGHVS, CDR2 FQNEAQ. The CDR3 totals 14 residues. Germline trimming cut 5 bases from V and 7 bases from J; bases unmatched to any gene: 10.

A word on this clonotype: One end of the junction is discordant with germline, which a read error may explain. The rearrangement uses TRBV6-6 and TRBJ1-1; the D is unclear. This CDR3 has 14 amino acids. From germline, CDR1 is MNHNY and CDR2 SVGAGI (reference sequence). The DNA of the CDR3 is TGTGCCAGCAGTTACTCGAGTGGGAGCACTGAATCTTTCTTT. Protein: CASSYSSGSTESFF.

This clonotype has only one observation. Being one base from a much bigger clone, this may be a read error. The CDR3 DNA sequence: TGCGCCAGCGGGGATCCGGGACAGGGAGAAGGCGATGAGCAGTTCTTC. Its translation: CASGDPGQGEGDEQFF. This sequence joins TRBV10-1 and TRBJ2-1; TRBD1 aligns across 9 bases. With V trimmed by 8 bases and J by 8 bases, 16 bases remained unmatched. This CDR3 is built from 16 residues. CDR1 and CDR2 (germline): WNHNN, SYGVQD (reference sequence).

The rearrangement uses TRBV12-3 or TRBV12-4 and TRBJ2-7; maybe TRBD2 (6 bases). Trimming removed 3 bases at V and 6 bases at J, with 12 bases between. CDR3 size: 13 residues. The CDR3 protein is CASSFGGMGEQYF. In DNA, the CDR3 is TGTGCCAGCAGTTTTGGCGGGATGGGCGAGCAGTACTTC.

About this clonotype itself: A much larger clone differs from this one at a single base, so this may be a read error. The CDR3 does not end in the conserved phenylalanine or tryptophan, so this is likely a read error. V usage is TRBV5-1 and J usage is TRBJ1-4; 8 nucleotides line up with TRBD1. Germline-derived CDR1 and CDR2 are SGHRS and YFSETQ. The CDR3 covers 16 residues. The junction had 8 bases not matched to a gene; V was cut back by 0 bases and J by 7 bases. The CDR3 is CASSLAQGALGEKLFS. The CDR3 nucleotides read TGCGCCAGCAGCTTGGCCCAGGGGGCGTTAGGTGAAAAACTGTTTTCT.

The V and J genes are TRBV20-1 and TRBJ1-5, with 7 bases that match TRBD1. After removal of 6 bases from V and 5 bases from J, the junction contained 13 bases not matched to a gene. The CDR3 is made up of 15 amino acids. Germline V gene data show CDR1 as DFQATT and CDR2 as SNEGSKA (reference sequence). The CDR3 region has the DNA TGCAGTGCGGGACAGAGCCTTAATTACCATCAGCCCCAGCATTTT. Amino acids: CSAGQSLNYHQPQHF.

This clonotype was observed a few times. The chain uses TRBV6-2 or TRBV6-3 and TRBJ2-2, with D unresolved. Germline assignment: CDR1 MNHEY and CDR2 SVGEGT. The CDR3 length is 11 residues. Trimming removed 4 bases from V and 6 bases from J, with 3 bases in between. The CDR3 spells CASSFPGELFF. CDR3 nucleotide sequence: TGTGCCAGCAGTTTCCCCGGGGAGCTGTTTTTT.

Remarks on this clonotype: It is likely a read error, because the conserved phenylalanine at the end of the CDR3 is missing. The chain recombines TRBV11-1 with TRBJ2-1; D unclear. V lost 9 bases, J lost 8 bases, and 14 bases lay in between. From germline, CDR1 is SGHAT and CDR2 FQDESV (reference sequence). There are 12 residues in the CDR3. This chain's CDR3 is CASSRESYEQFC. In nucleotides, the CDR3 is TGTGCCAGTAGCCGCGAGAGCTATGAGCAGTTCTGC.

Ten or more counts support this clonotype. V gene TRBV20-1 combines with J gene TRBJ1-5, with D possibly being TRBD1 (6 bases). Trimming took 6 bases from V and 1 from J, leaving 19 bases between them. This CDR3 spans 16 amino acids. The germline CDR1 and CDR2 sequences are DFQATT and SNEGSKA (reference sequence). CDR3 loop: CSARQVSGSSNQPQHF. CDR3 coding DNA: TGCAGTGCGCGACAGGTTTCTGGCTCGAGCAATCAGCCCCAGCATTTT.

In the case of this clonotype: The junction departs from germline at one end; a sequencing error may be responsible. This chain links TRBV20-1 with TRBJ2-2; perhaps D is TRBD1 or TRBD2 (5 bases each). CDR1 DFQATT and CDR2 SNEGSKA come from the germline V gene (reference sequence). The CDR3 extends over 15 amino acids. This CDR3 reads CSARVMGVSTGELFF. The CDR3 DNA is TGCAGCGCTAGAGTGATGGGGGTTAGCACCGGGGAGCTGTTTTTT.

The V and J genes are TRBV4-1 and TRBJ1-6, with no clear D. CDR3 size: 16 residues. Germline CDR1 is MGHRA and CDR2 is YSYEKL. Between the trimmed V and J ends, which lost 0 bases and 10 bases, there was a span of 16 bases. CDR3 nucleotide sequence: TGCGCCAGCAGCCAAGATGGGATGCGGCTGGGATCACCCCTCCACTTT. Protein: CASSQDGMRLGSPLHF.

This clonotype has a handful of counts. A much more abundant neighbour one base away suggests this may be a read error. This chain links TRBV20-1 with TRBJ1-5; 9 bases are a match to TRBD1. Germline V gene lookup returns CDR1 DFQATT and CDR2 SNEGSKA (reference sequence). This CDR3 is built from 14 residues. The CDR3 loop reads CSAAQGARNQSQHF. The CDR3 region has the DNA TGCAGTGCTGCACAGGGGGCCCGTAATCAGTCCCAGCATTTT.